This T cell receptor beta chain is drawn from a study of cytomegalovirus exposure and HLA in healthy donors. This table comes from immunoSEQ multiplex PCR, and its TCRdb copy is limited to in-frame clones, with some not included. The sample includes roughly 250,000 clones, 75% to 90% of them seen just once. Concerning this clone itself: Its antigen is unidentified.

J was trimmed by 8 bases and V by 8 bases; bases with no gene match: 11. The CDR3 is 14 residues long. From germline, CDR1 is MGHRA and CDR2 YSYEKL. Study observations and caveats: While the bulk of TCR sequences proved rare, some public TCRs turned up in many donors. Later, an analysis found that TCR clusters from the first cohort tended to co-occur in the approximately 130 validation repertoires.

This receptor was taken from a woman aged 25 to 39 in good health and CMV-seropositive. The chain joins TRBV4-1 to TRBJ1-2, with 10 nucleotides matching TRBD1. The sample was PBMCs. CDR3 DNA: TGCGCCAGCCGCCGGGACAGGGGATTTTCGGGCTACACCTTC. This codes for CASRRDRGFSGYTF.